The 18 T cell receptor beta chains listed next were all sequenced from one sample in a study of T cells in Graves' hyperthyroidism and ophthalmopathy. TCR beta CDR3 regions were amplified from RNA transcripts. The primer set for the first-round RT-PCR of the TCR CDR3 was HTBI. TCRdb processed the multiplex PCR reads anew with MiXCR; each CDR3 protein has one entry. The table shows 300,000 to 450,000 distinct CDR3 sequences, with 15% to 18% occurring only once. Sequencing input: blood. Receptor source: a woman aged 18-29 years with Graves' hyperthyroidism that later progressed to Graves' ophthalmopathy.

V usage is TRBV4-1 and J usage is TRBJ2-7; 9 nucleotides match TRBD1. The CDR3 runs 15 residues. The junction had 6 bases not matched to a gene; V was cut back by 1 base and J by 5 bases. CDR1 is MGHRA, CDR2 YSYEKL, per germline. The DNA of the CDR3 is TGCGCCAGCAGCCAAGTAGGGACAGGGTCCCACGAGCAGTACTTC. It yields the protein CASSQVGTGSHEQYF.

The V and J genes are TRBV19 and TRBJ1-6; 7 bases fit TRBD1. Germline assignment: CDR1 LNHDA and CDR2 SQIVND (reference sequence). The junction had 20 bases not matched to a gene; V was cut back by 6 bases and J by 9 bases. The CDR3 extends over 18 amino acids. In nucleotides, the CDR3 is TGTGCCAGTAGCTCGATGACCAGGGGGAACAGATTCGGTTCACCCCTCCACTTT. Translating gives CASSSMTRGNRFGSPLHF.

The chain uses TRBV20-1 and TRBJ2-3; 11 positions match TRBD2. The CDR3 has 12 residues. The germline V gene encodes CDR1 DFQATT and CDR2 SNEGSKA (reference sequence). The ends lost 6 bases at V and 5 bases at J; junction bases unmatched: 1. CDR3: CSALAGVDTQYF. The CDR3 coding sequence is TGCAGTGCACTAGCGGGAGTAGATACGCAGTATTTT.

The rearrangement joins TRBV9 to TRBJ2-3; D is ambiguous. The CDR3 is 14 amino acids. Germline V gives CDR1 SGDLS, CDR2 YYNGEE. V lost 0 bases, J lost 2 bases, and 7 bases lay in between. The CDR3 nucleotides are TGTGCCAGCAGCGTAGAACTAACCACAGATACGCAGTATTTT. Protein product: CASSVELTTDTQYF.

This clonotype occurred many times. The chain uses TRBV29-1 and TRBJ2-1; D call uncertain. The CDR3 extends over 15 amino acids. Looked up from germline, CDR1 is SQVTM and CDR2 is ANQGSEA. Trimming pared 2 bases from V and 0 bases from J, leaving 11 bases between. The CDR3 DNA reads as TGCAGCGTTGAACCCCCGACTTACTCCTACAATGAGCAGTTCTTC. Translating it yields CSVEPPTYSYNEQFF.

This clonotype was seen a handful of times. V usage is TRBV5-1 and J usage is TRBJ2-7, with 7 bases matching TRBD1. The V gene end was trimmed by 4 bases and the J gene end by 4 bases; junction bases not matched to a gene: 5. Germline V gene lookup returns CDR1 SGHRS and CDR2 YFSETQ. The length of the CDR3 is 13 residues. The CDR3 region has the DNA TGCGCCAGCAGCCTGGACAGGTTATACGAGCAGTACTTC. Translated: CASSLDRLYEQYF.

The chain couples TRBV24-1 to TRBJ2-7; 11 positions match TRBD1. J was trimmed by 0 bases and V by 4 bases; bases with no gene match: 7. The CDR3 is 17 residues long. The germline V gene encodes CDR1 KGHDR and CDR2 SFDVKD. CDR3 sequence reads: CATSDSGTGGSSYEQYF. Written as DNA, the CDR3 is TGTGCCACCAGTGACTCCGGGACAGGGGGGAGCTCCTACGAGCAGTACTTC.

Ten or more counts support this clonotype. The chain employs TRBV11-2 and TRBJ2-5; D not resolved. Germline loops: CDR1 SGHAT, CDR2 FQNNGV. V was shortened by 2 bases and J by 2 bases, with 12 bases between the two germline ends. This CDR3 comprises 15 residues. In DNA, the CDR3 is TGTGCCAGCAGCTTACACGCTCAAGGGCAAGAGACCCAGTACTTC. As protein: CASSLHAQGQETQYF.

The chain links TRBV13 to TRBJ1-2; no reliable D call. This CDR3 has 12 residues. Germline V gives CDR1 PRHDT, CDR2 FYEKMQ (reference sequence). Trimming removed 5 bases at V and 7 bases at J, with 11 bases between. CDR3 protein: CASSSHMSGYTF. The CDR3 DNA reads TGTGCCAGCAGCAGCCATATGTCTGGCTACACCTTC.

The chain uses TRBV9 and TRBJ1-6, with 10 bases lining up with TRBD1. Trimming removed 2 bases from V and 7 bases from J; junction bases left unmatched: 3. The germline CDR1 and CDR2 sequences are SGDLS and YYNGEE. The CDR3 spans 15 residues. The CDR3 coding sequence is TGTGCCAGCAGCGTTACGACAGGGGGCAATTCACCCCTCCACTTT. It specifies CASSVTTGGNSPLHF.

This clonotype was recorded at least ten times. The CDR3 coding sequence is TGTGCCTGGAGTGAGAATCATCAGCCCCAGCATTTT. Translating it yields CAWSENHQPQHF. The chain recombines TRBV30 with TRBJ1-5, with no clear D. The germline V gene encodes CDR1 GTSNPN and CDR2 SVGIG (reference sequence). The CDR3 spans 12 residues. The ends were cut back, 1 base at V and 5 bases at J, with 6 bases in the middle.

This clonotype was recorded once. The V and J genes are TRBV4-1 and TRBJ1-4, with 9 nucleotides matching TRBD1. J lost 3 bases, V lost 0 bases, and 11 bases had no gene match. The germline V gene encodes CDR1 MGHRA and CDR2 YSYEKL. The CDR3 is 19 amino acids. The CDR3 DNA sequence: TGCGCCAGCAGCCAAGATCATGGACAGGGGCGGCCGGCTAATGAAAAACTGTTTTTT. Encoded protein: CASSQDHGQGRPANEKLFF.

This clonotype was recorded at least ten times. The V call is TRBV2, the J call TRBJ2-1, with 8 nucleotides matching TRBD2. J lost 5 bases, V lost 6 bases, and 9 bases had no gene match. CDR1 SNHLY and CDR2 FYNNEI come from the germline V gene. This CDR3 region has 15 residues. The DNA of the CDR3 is TGTGCCAGCAGCGGGACTAGGGTCCTAAACAATGAGCAGTTCTTC. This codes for CASSGTRVLNNEQFF.

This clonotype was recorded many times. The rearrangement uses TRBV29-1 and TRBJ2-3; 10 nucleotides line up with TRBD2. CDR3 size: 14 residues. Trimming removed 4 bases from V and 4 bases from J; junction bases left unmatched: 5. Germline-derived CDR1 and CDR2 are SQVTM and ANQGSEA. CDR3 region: CSVVGTSDADTQYF. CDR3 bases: TGCAGCGTTGTGGGGACTAGCGACGCAGATACGCAGTATTTT.

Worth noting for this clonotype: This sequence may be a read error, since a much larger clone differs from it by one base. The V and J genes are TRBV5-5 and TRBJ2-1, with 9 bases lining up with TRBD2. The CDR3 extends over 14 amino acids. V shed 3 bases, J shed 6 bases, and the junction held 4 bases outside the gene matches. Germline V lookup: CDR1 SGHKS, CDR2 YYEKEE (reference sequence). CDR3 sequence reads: CASSWGLASNEQFF. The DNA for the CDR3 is TGTGCCAGCAGCTGGGGACTAGCTTCCAATGAGCAGTTCTTC.

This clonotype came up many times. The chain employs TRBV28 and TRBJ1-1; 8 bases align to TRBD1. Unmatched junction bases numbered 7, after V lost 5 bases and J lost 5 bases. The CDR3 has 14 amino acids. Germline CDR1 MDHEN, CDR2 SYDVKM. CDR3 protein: CASSPQGARTEAFF. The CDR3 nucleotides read TGTGCCAGCAGTCCTCAGGGGGCGCGGACTGAAGCTTTCTTT.

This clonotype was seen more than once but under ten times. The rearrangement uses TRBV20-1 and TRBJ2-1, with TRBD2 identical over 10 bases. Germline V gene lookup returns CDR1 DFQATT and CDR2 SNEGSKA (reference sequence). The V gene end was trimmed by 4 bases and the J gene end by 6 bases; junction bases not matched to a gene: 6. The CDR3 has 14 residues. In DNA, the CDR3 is TGCAGTGCTACCTCCGGGACTAGCGCCAATGAGCAGTTCTTC. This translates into CSATSGTSANEQFF.

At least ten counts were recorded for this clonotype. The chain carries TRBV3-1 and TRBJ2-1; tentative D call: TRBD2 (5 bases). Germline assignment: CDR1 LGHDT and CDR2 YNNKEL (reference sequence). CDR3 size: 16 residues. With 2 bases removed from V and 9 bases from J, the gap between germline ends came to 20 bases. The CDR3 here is CASSQSAGKKLPEQFF. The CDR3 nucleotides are TGTGCCAGCAGCCAAAGTGCCGGGAAGAAATTACCTGAGCAGTTCTTC.